The clone carrying this T cell receptor beta chain was picked up many times. The antigen remains unidentified. Read sequence stops 3 residues before the CDR3 end, and the germline J gene provides the missing end. Germline CDR1 reads SGHRS; CDR2 reads YFSETQ. With 0 bases removed from V and 6 bases from J, the gap between germline ends came to 9 bases. CDR3 length: 14 amino acids. Profiled with immunoSEQ multiplex PCR; TCRdb holds only in-frame clones, not every one. In total the sample includes approximately 30,000 clones, none of them seen once. The sample originates from a study of T cell clonality in common variable immunodeficiency. Whole-study findings and limits: In common variable immunodeficiency, TCR beta chains reportedly carried fewer deletions and N-nucleotide insertions.

The sequencing input was peripheral blood mononuclear cells. This sequence originates from a human donor with common variable immunodeficiency. The V and J genes are TRBV5-1 and TRBJ2-2; D remains unclear. CDR3 loop: CASSLGLSAGELFF. CDR3 bases read: TGCGCCAGCAGCTTGGGTTTGTCTGCCGGGGAG.